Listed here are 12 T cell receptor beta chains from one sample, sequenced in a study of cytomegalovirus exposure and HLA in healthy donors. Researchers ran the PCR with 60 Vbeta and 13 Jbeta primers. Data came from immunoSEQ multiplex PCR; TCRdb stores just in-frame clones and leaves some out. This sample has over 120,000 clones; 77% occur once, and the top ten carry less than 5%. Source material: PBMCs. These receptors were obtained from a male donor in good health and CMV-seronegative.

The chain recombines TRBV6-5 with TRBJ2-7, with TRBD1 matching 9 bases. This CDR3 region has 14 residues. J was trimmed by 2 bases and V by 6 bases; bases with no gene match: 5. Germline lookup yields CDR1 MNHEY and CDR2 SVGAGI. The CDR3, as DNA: TGTGCCAGCAGCACCGGGACAGGGCCCTACGAGCAGTACTTC. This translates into CASSTGTGPYEQYF.

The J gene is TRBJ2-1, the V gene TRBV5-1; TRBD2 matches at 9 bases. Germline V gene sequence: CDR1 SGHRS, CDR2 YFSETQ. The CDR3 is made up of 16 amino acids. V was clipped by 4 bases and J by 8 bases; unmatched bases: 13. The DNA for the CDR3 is TGCGCCAGCAGCCGCCAGGGGCTAGCGGGGATGGATGAGCAGTTCTTC. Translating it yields CASSRQGLAGMDEQFF.

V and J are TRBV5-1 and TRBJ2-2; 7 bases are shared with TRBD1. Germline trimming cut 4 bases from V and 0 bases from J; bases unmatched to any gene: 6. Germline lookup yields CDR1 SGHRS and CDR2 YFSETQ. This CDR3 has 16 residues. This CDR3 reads CASSPTGASNTGELFF. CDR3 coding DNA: TGCGCCAGCAGCCCCACAGGGGCTTCGAACACCGGGGAGCTGTTTTTT.

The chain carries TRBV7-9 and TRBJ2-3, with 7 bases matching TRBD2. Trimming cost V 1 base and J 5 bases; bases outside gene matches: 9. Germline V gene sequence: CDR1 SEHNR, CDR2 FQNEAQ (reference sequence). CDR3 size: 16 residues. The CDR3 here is CASSLGAGIRGDTQYF. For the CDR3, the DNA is TGTGCCAGCAGCTTAGGAGCGGGGATCCGGGGAGATACGCAGTATTTT. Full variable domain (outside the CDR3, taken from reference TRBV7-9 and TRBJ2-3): DTGVSQNPRHKITKRGQNVTFRCDPISEHNRLYWYRQTLGQGPEFLTYFQNEAQLEKSRLLSDRFSAERPKGSFSTLEIQRTEQGDSAMYLCASSLGAGIRGDTQYFGPGTRLTVL.

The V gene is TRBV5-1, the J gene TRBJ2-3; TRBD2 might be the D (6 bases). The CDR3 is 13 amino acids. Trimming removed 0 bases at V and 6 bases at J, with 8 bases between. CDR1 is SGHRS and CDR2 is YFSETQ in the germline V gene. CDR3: CASSLGGEDTQYF. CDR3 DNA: TGCGCCAGCAGCTTGGGCGGGGAGGATACGCAGTATTTT.

The CDR3 DNA follows: TGTGCCAGCAGTTCCGGGACAGGGCCCCACGAGCAGTACTTC. This codes for CASSSGTGPHEQYF. J is TRBJ2-7 and V is TRBV27; 9 bases line up with TRBD1. Trimming removed 4 bases from V and 5 bases from J; junction bases left unmatched: 6. The CDR3 is 14 residues long. Germline V CDR1 and CDR2: MNHEY, SMNVEV (reference sequence).

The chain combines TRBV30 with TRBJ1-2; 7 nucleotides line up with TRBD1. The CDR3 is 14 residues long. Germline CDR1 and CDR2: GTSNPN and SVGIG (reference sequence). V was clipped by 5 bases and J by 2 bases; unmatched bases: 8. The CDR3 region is CAWQLDRMNYGYTF. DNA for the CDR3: TGTGCCTGGCAATTGGACAGGATGAACTATGGCTACACCTTC.

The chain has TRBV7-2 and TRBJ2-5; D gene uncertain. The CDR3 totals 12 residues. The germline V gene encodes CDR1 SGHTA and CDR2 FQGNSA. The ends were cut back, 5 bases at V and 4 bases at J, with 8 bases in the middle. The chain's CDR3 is CASSPSRETQYF. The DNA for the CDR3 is TGTGCCAGCAGCCCCTCCCGAGAGACCCAGTACTTC. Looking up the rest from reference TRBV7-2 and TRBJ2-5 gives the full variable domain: GAGVSQSPSNKVTEKGKDVELRCDPISGHTALYWYRQSLGQGLEFLIYFQGNSAPDKSGLPSDRFSAERTGGSVSTLTIQRTQQEDSAVYLCASSPSRETQYFGPGTRLLVL.

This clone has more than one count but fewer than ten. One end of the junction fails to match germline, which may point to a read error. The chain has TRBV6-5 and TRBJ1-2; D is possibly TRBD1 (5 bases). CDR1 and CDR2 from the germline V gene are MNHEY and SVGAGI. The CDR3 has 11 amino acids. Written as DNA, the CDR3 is TGTGCCGGCAGAGGGGACTGGAGCGCCACCTTC. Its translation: CAGRGDWSATF.

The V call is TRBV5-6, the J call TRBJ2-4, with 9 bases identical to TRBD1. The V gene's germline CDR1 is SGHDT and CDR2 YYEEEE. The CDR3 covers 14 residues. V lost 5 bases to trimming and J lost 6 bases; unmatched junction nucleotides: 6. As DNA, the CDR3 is TGTGCCAGCAGATCATACAGGGGGCGAAACATTCAGTACTTC. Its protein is CASRSYRGRNIQYF.

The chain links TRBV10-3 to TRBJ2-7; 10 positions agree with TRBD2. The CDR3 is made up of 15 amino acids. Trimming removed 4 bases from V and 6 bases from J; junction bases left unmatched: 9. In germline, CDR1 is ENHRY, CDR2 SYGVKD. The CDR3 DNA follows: TGTGCCATCAGTGCGGCTAGCGGGAGATCTGGCGAGCAGTACTTC. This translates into CAISAASGRSGEQYF.

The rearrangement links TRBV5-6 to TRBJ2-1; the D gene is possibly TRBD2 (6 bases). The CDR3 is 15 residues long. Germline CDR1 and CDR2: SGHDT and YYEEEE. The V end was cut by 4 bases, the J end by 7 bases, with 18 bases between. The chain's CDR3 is CASSPDFLRGNEQFF. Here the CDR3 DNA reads TGTGCCAGCAGCCCGGACTTCCTCCGGGGGAATGAGCAGTTCTTC.